These T cell receptor beta chains were read from a single sample in a study of T cells after posttransplantation cyclophosphamide. The data were produced by immunoSEQ multiplex PCR, yet TCRdb's version contains in-frame clones alone and is incomplete. The sample is made up of about 24,000 clones, none counted only once. The sample was PBMCs. All receptors derive from a woman aged 55-70 years in good health, CMV-negative, and a related stem cell transplant donor. Each CDR3 is given with its conserved first and last residue. D genes are given only for firm matches. Rows may omit the clone size; those that give it use once, few, many or a size class.

>NA|many|TRBJ2-3|TRBV4-1
TGCGCCAGCAGCCCAAGCGATTCGAGTAGCACAGATACGCAGTATTTT
CASSPSDSSSTDTQYF
>NA|many|TRBJ2-5|TRBV5-8
TGTGCCAGCAGCCTTCCGGGACTTCCTCGGGAGACCCAGTACTTC
CASSLPGLPRETQYF
>TRBD1|many|TRBJ2-7|TRBV19
TGTGCCAGTAGTACCTCTTGGGACAGCTCCTACGAGCAGTACTTC
CASSTSWDSSYEQYF
>NA|many|TRBJ2-2|TRBV4-1
TGCGCCAGCAGTTGGGGCCAGAACACCGGGGAGCTGTTTTTT
CASSWGQNTGELFF
>NA|many|TRBJ2-3|TRBV7-8
TGTGCCAGCAGCTTCGGAGGGACGGATACGCAGTATTTT
CASSFGGTDTQYF
>NA|many|TRBJ1-4|TRBV28
TGTGCCAGCAGTTATGACAGGCCCAATAATGAAAAACTGTTTTTT
CASSYDRPNNEKLFF
>NA|many|TRBJ1-3|TRBV6-4
TGTGCCAGCAGTGCCGGGACTGGAAACACCATATATTTT
CASSAGTGNTIYF
>TRBD2|many|TRBJ2-7|TRBV25-1
TGTGCCAGCACGGGGGGGGTCTACGAGCAGTACTTC
CASTGGVYEQYF
>NA|many|TRBJ2-5|TRBV29-1
TGCAGCGTTCCAGCGCGGTCGTTCCAGGAGACCCAGTACTTC
CSVPARSFQETQYF
>TRBD1|many|TRBJ1-1|TRBV5-6
TGTGCCAGCAGCTTTTTTCACAGGGGGGCGGCTGAAGCTTTCTTT
CASSFFHRGAAEAFF
>NA|many|TRBJ2-7|TRBV19
TGTGCCAGTAGTATGTATGGCGGGCCGTACGAGCAGTACTTC
CASSMYGGPYEQYF
>NA|many|TRBJ2-7|TRBV7-2
TGTGCCAGCAGTCCTAGATTCTCCTACGAGCAGTACTTC
CASSPRFSYEQYF
>NA|many|TRBJ2-3|TRBV9
TGTGCCAGCGGGGAGATCACAGATACGCAGTATTTT
CASGEITDTQYF
>TRBD2|many|TRBJ2-3|TRBV25-1
TGTGCCAGCAGTGAAGGTGCGGGAGTCACAGATACGCAGTATTTT
CASSEGAGVTDTQYF
>NA|many|TRBJ1-2|TRBV7-2
TGTGCCAGCAGCTTATCGTCAGTACCCTATGGCTACACCTTC
CASSLSSVPYGYTF
>NA|many|TRBJ1-5|TRBV28
TGTGCCAGCAGGCAGGGGTTTAGCAATCAGCCCCAGCATTTT
CASRQGFSNQPQHF
>NA|many|TRBJ1-2|TRBV5-4
TGTGCCAGCAGCTCGCCGGGCAGGGAAATTTTGGGCAATGGCTACACCTTC
CASSSPGREILGNGYTF
>NA|many|TRBJ2-5|TRBV5-6
TGTGCCAGCAGCTTGAACAGGGAAGAGACCCAGTACTTC
CASSLNREETQYF
>NA|few|TRBJ2-3|TRBV28
TGTGCCAGCACCCGTGAGACAGATACGCAGTATTTT
CASTRETDTQYF
>NA|many|TRBJ1-1|TRBV5-4
TGTGCCAGCAGCTTGGCAGAGAACACTGAAGCTTTCTTT
CASSLAENTEAFF
>TRBD2|NA|TRBJ2-7|TRBV5-1
TGCGCCAGCAAAAGGCTAGCGGGTTCCTACGAGCAGTACTTC
CASKRLAGSYEQYF
>TRBD1|many|TRBJ2-4|TRBV11-1
TGTGCCAGCAGCTTCGGTACAGGGGAAAACATTCAGTACTTC
CASSFGTGENIQYF
>NA|NA|TRBJ2-1|TRBV6-1
TGTGCCAGCAGTCGGGTATCCGGTACCTACAATGAGCAGTTCTTC
CASSRVSGTYNEQFF
>TRBD2|many|TRBJ2-5|TRBV7-7
TGTGCCAGCAGCTTATGGGCGGGAGAACAAGAGACCCAGTACTTC
CASSLWAGEQETQYF
>NA|many|TRBJ2-3|TRBV19
TGTGCCAGTAGTTTGCGGCGCCCGGGAGATACGCAGTATTTT
CASSLRRPGDTQYF
>NA|many|TRBJ2-5|TRBV5-1
TGCGCCAGCAGCTTGACCGGGGTAGGGAGTGCGACCCAGTACTTC
CASSLTGVGSATQYF
>TRBD1|many|TRBJ2-7|TRBV5-1
TGCGCCAGCAGCCCGGGACAGGACCCCTACGAGCAGTACTTC
CASSPGQDPYEQYF
>NA|many|TRBJ2-2|TRBV6-5
TGTGCCAGCAGTTACTCGGGGGCCGGGACCGGGGAGCTGTTTTTT
CASSYSGAGTGELFF
>NA|many|TRBJ2-4|TRBV7-2
TGTGCCAGCAGCTCATCCATTCTCGCACAGAACATTCAGTACTTC
CASSSSILAQNIQYF
>TRBD2|many|TRBJ2-5|TRBV28
TGTGCCAGCAGTCCTCAATTTCGGCTAGCGGGAGACCAAGAGACCCAGTACTTC
CASSPQFRLAGDQETQYF
>NA|many|TRBJ2-2|TRBV7-9
TGTGCCAGCAGCTTAGGGTCCAGGGTCGGGGAGCTGTTTTTT
CASSLGSRVGELFF
>TRBD1|many|TRBJ1-1|TRBV10-3
TGTGCCATCGGTGGGGGCACTAGCCCCGGGACAGGGGGAGGGAACACTGAAGCTTTCTTT
CAIGGGTSPGTGGGNTEAFF
>NA|many|TRBJ2-2|TRBV11-3
TGTGCCAGCAGCTTAGCAGTAAACACCGGGGAGCTGTTTTTT
CASSLAVNTGELFF
>TRBD1|many|TRBJ1-2|TRBV10-3
TGTGCCACCCTTGGCCTCCAGGGACAGGGGAACTATGGCTACACCTTC
CATLGLQGQGNYGYTF
>NA|many|TRBJ1-4|TRBV4-3
TGCGCCAGCAGCCCCCGGGCTGGGGCTGAAAAACTGTTTTTT
CASSPRAGAEKLFF
>TRBD1|many|TRBJ2-1|TRBV29-1
TGCAGCGTTGTTGCGGACAGGGCTCACAATGAGCAGTTCTTC
CSVVADRAHNEQFF
>NA|NA|TRBJ2-3|TRBV28
TGTGCCAGCAGTTCGGGACTTCTTACGCAGTATTTT
CASSSGLLTQYF
>NA|many|TRBJ1-6|TRBV25-1
TGTGCCAGCAGTGGGAGACAGGTTAAAGGTTCACCCCTCCACTTT
CASSGRQVKGSPLHF
>NA|NA|TRBJ2-5|TRBV28
TGTGCCAGCAGTTTGGTAGGGGCCGAAGAGACCCAGTACTTC
CASSLVGAEETQYF
>NA|many|TRBJ2-3|TRBV2
TGTGCCAGCAGTCCAACAGGCACTAGCACAGATACGCAGTATTTT
CASSPTGTSTDTQYF
>NA|many|TRBJ1-6|TRBV27
TGTGCCAGCAGTCACCAGGGCTATTCACCCCTCCACTTT
CASSHQGYSPLHF
>NA|many|TRBJ2-2|TRBV5-1
TGCGCCAGCGCTCGGGCCGGGAACGGGGAGCTGTTTTTT
CASARAGNGELFF
>TRBD1|many|TRBJ1-6|TRBV10-3
TGTGCCATCAGTGACCGGGACAGAAATTCACCCCTCCACTTT
CAISDRDRNSPLHF
>TRBD2|NA|TRBJ2-1|TRBV2
TGTGCCAGCAGTGGGGGACTAGCGAATAATGAGCAGTTCTTC
CASSGGLANNEQFF
>NA|many|TRBJ1-5|TRBV12-5
TGTGCTAGTGGTTTGAGTGAGGCAGGGGACCAGCCCCAGCATTTT
CASGLSEAGDQPQHF
>NA|many|TRBJ1-1|TRBV4-1
TGCGCCAGCTCGGACAGTGCTGGGAGAACTGAAGCTTTCTTT
CASSDSAGRTEAFF
>TRBD1|few|TRBJ2-4|TRBV6-6
TGTGCCAGCAGCTTCTCGGGACAGGGGAAAAACATTCAGTACTTC
CASSFSGQGKNIQYF
>NA|few|TRBJ2-4|TRBV6-5
TGTGCCAGCAGATATACGGGAGAAAACATTCAGTACTTC
CASRYTGENIQYF
>NA|few|TRBJ2-1|TRBV11-2
TGTGCCAGCAGTCCCGGGACTCTAAGAAACAATGAGCAGTTCTTC
CASSPGTLRNNEQFF
>TRBD1|many|TRBJ2-2|TRBV7-3
TGTGCCAGCAGCCGGGACAGGGCGAACACCGGGGAGCTGTTTTTT
CASSRDRANTGELFF
>TRBD1|many|TRBJ2-2|TRBV6-5
TGTGCCAGCAGTTACTCGTCCGGGACAGCTACCGGGGAGCTGTTTTTT
CASSYSSGTATGELFF
>TRBD1|many|TRBJ1-4|TRBV4-3
TGCGCCAGCAGCCGCCTCAAGGACAGGGGTAATGAAAAACTGTTTTTT
CASSRLKDRGNEKLFF
>TRBD1|many|TRBJ2-7|TRBV29-1
TGCAGCGTTGGGCATTGGGACAGAGCCCCCTACGAGCAGTACTTC
CSVGHWDRAPYEQYF
>NA|many|TRBJ1-4|TRBV5-6
TGTGCCAGCAGCTTACGGGGGGCAGGGGAAAAACTGTTTTTT
CASSLRGAGEKLFF
>TRBD2|NA|TRBJ2-3|TRBV7-2
TGTGCCAGCAGCTCTAGCGGAGCTAGCACAGATACGCAGTATTTT
CASSSSGASTDTQYF
>TRBD2|few|TRBJ2-3|TRBV10-3
TGTGCCATCGGGACTACGGGAGATACGCAGTATTTT
CAIGTTGDTQYF